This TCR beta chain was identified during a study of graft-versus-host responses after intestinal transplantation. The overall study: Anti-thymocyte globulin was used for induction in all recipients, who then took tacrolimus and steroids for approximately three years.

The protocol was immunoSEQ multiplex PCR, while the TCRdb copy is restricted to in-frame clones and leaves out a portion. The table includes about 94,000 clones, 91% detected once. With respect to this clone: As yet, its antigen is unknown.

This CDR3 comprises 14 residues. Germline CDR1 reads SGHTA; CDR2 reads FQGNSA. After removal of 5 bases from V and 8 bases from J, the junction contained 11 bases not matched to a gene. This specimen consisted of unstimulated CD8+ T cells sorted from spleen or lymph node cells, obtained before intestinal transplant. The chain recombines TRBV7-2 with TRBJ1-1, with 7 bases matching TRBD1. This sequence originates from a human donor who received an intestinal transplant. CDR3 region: CASSPEPGQQEAFF. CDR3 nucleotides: TGTGCCAGCAGCCCAGAGCCGGGACAGCAAGAAGCTTTCTTT.